The present T cell receptor beta chain was sequenced within a study of identical twins. Unique molecular identifiers were present on the cDNA, which also gained a universal primer site by template switching. TCRdb called the 5' RACE reads again in MiXCR, with one record for every CDR3 protein. The sample gives some 660,000 distinct CDR3 sequences, 8.5% to 9.5% of which show up once; about 0.98% is in the top ten. The CDR3 is made up of 11 amino acids. V shed 1 base and J shed 6 bases, with 7 bases lying between them. The V gene's germline CDR1 is SQVTM and CDR2 ANQGSEA. The data also belong to a second study, concerning yellow fever vaccine responses in identical twins.

The sequenced sample was PBMCs. The genes are TRBV29-1 and TRBJ2-7, with D hard to call. This TCR derives from a woman in her late teens or twenties in good health. CDR3 sequence reads: CSVEGEVEQYF. CDR3 in DNA: TGCAGCGTTGAAGGGGAAGTCGAGCAGTACTTC.